This T cell receptor beta chain emerged from a study of blood T cell repertoires in COVID-19. At the level of the study: The samples span acute and convalescent COVID-19 from the United States, Italy and Spain. Nucleic acid was either cDNA or gDNA, and it came from T cells, B-cell-depleted T cells, or PBMCs.

How the authors handled the data: How many nucleated cells were present was estimated from reference gene primer amplification. Sequencing used immunoSEQ multiplex PCR; TCRdb keeps in-frame clones, though not all of them. V and J calls and clone size follow that table, whereas D and trimming were derived from the DNA. The sample has around 380,000 clones; roughly four fifths are singletons. The CDR3 length is 14 residues. Germline V CDR1 and CDR2: SGHAT, FQNNGV. V gave up 1 base and J gave up 2 bases, with 9 bases separating them. This receptor was taken from a human donor with acute or convalescent COVID-19. The donor label of this sample is uncertain. V is TRBV11-2 and J is TRBJ2-7; D remains ambiguous. The sequenced sample was peripheral blood. CDR3 in DNA: TGTGCCAGCAGCTTAGCCGAGGATACCTACGAGCAGTACTTC. This translates into CASSLAEDTYEQYF.